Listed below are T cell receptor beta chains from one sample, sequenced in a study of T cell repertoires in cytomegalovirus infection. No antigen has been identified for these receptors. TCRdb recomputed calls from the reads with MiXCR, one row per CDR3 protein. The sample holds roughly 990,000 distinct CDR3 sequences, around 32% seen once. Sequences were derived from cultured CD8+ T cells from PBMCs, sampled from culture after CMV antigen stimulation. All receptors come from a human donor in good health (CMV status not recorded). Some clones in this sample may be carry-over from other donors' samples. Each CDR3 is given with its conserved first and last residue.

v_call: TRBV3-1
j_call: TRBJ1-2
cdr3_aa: CASSPTTAMVGYTF

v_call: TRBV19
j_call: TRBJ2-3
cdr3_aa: CASSILRAARTDTQYF

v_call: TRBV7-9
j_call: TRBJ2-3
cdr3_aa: CASSSQGTDTQYF

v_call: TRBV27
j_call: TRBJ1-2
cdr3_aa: CASSDLPLTGGRGYTF

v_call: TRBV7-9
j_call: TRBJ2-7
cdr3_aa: CVSSLTTGIGLYEQYF

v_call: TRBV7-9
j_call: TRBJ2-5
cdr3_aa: CASSVVGQQETQYF

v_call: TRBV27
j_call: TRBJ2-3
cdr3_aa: CASRKAGGGTDTQYF

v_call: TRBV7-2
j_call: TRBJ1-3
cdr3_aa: CASSLGDRGLGNTIYF

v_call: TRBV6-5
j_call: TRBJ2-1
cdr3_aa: CASSELPSNEQFF

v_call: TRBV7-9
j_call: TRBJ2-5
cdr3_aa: CASSLEGRQETQYF

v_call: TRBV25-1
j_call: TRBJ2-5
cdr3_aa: CASLKAGPRETQYF

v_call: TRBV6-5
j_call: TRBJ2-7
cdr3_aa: CASTTDSTTPFYGQYF

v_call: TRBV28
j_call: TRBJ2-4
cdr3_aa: CASGPAGLLAKNIQYF

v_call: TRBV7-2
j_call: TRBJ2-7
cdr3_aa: CASSPSLDLSSYEQYF

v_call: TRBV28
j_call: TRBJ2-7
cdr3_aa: CASSFVDRSSYEQYF

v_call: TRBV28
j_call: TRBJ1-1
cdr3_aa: CASSTIIQDLNTEAFF

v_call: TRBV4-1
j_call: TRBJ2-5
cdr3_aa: CASRPVGIGGQETQYF